Sequencing of this T cell receptor beta chain was carried out in a study of cytomegalovirus exposure and HLA in healthy donors. The study, taken as a whole, reports: Later analysis associated a missense DCLRE1C variant with TCR beta V- and J-gene trimming. Sequencing artifact likely explains a cluster of highly shared sequence variants.

Germline CDR1 and CDR2: MDHEN and SYDVKM. The CDR3 totals 15 residues. V lost 2 bases, J lost 3 bases, and 13 bases lay in between. Turning to this clone: Its antigen is still unknown.

The PCR employed 60 Vbeta primers together with 13 Jbeta primers. Sequenced by immunoSEQ multiplex PCR; TCRdb stores in-frame clones only, minus some. The sample lists around 120,000 clones; approximately 76% were seen once. Sequenced: PBMCs. J is TRBJ1-2 and V is TRBV28, with D possibly matching TRBD1 (5 bases). The TCR originated in a man aged 50-60 years in good health and CMV-seropositive. Here the CDR3 reads CASSLGAARYYGYTF. CDR3 bases: TGTGCCAGCAGTTTAGGGGCAGCACGCTACTATGGCTACACCTTC.